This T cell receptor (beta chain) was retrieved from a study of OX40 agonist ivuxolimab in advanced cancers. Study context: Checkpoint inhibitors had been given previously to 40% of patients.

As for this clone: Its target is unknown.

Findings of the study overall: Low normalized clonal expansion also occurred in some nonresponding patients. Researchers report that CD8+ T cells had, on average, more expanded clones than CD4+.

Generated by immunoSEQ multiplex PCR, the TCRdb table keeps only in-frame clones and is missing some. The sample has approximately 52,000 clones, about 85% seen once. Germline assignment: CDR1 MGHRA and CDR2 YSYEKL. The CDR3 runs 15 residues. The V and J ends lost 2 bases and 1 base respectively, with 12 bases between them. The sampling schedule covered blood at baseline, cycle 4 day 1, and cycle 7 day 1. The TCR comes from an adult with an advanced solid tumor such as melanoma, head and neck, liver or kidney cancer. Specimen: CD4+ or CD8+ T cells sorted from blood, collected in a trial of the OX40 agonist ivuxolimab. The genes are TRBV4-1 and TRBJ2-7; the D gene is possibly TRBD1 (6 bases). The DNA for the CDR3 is TGCGCCAGCAGCCAACCAGGGGAAGTGTCCTACGAGCAGTACTTC. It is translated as CASSQPGEVSYEQYF.